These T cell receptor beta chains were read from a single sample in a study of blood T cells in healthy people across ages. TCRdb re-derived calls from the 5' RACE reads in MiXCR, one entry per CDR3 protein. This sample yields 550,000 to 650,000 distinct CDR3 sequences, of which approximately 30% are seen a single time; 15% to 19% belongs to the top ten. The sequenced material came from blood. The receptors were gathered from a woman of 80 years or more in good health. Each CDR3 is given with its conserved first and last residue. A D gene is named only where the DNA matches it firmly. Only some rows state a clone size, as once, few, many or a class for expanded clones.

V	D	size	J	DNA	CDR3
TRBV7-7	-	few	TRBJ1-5	TGTGCCAGCAGCTCCCGGGACGAAGGCAATCAGCCCCAGCATTTT	CASSSRDEGNQPQHF
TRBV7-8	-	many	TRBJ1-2	TGTGCCAGCAGCTTAGAGGGGACGGTAGCTAACTATGGCTACACCTTC	CASSLEGTVANYGYTF
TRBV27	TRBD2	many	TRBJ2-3	TGTGCCAGCAGTTTATACCGACGGGGGGGCACAGATACGCAGTATTTT	CASSLYRRGGTDTQYF
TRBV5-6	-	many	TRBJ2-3	TGTGCCAGCAGCTTGCGGTTCGTAGAAGATACGCAGTATTTT	CASSLRFVEDTQYF
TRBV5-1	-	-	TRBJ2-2	TGCGCCAGCAGCTTGACGCAGATTAACACCGGGGAGCTGTTTTTT	CASSLTQINTGELFF
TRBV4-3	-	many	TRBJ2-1	TGCGCCAGCAGCCAGGCTTCCGGGACGGGGAGGAATGAGCAGTTCTTC	CASSQASGTGRNEQFF
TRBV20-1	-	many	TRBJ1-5	TGCAGTGCCCTCGTCCAATCCGGACTGTATAGCAATCAGCCCCAGCATTTT	CSALVQSGLYSNQPQHF
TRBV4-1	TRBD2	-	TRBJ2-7	TGCGCCAGCAGCCAAGATTTTGCGAGCGGGGAGTCGTACAATGAGCAGTACTTC	CASSQDFASGESYNEQYF
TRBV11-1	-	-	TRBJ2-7	TGTGCCAACAGCTCGGGCCGAAGTGACTACGAGCAGTACTTC	CANSSGRSDYEQYF
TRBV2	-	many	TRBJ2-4	TGTGCCAGCAGTACCGGGAATCAAAACATTCAGTACTTC	CASSTGNQNIQYF
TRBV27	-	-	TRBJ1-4	TGTGCCAGCAGATTAGGGACAACTAGTGAAAAACTGTTTTTT	CASRLGTTSEKLFF
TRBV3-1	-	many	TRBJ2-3	TGTGCCAGCAGCCCGGGGGCGCCTAGCACAGATACGCAGTATTTT	CASSPGAPSTDTQYF
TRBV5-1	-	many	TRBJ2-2	TGCGCCAGCAGCTTGCGGTGGACGGCGAACACCGGGGAGCTGTTTTTT	CASSLRWTANTGELFF
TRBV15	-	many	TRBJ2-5	TGTGCCACCAGCAGAGAGAGACTAGAGCAGGAGACCCAGTACTTC	CATSRERLEQETQYF
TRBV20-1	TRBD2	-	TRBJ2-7	TGCAGTGCTAGAGTTACCACGGGGGGGATATACGAGCAGTACTTC	CSARVTTGGIYEQYF
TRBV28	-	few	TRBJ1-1	TGTGCCAGCAGCCCAACGGATGGCGGTAACACTGAAGCTTTCTTT	CASSPTDGGNTEAFF
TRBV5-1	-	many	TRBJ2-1	TGCGCCAGCAGACCGCGAAGCTCCTACAATGAGCAGTTCTTC	CASRPRSSYNEQFF
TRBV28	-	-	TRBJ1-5	TGTGCCAGCAGTTCGCGACCGATGCCCTATCAGCCCCAGCATTTT	CASSSRPMPYQPQHF
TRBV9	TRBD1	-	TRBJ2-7	TGTGCCAGCAGCGTAGCCCCCGGGACAGCCGGTTTAGGCAATGAGCAGTACTTC	CASSVAPGTAGLGNEQYF
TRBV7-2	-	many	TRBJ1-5	TGTGCCAGCAGCTTCCAGGGAATCGGTCAGCCCCAGCATTTT	CASSFQGIGQPQHF
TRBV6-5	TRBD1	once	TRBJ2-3	TGTGCCAGCAGCTTAACAGGGGCGCGAGGCGGTACGCAGTATTTT	CASSLTGARGGTQYF
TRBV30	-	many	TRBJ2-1	TGTGCCTGGAACAGTGGGGCCGACAATGAGCAGTTCTTC	CAWNSGADNEQFF
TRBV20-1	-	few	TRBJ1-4	TGCAGTGCCAGTCCCGGGCGCGGTGAAAAACTGTTTTTT	CSASPGRGEKLFF
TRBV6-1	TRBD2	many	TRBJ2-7	TGTGCCAGCAGTGAAGGGAGACTAGCCCACGAGCAGTACTTC	CASSEGRLAHEQYF
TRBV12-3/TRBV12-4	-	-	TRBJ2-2	TGTGCCAGCAGCCAAGAGGTCCGCACCGGGGAGCTGTTTTTT	CASSQEVRTGELFF
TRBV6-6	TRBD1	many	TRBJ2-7	TGTGCCGCGACGCGAGGACAGGGCTACGAGCAGTACTTC	CAATRGQGYEQYF
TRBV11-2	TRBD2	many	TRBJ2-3	TGTGCCAGCAACAAACTCGGGGGGATTAGCACAGATACGCAGTATTTT	CASNKLGGISTDTQYF
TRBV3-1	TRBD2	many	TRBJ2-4	TGTGCCAGCAGCCCTAGCGGGGTGGAAAACATTCAGTACTTC	CASSPSGVENIQYF
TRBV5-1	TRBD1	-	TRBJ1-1	TGCGCCAGCAGCTTGGAGGGACAGCGGCGAAACGTCCAGAACACTGAAGCTTTCTTT	CASSLEGQRRNVQNTEAFF
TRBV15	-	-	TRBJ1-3	TGTGCCACCAGCAGATGGGTCTCCGGAAACACCATATATTTT	CATSRWVSGNTIYF
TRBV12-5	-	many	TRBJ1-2	TGTGCTAGTGGTTTGACTGGGACCTATGGCTACACCTTC	CASGLTGTYGYTF
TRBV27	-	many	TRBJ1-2	TGTGCCAGCAGTTTAAGAGGGCTTTATGGCTACACCTTC	CASSLRGLYGYTF
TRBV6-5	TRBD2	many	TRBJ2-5	TGTGCCAGCAGTCCCCCCGTGGTAGCGGGCGTTCAAGAGACCCAGTACTTC	CASSPPVVAGVQETQYF
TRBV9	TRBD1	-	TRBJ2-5	TGTGCCAGCAGCCGAACAGGGGGCGGGTCCGAAGAGACCCAGTACTTC	CASSRTGGGSEETQYF
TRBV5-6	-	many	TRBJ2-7	TGTGCCAGCAGCCGGACAGTCACCTACGAGCAGTACTTC	CASSRTVTYEQYF
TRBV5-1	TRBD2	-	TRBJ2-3	TGCGCCAGCAGCTATGGGACGGGGGGGCCGACAGATACGCAGTATTTT	CASSYGTGGPTDTQYF
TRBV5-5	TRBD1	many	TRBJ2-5	TGTGCCAGCAGCGGGACAGGGAGGCGAGAGACCCAGTACTTC	CASSGTGRRETQYF
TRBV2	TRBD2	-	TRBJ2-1	TGTGCCAGCAGTGGGGGGGGACTATCCCACAATGAGCAGTTCTTC	CASSGGGLSHNEQFF
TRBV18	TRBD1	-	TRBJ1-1	TGTGCCAGCTCACTACAGGGGCAGGGCACTGAAGCTTTCTTT	CASSLQGQGTEAFF
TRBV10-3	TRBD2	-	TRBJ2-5	TGTGCCATCAGTCCGCAGGGAGGGTTGGGTGAGACCCAGTACTTC	CAISPQGGLGETQYF
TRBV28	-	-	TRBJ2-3	TGTGCCAGCAGCCTGACAGGTCCTGGGACAGATACGCAGTATTTT	CASSLTGPGTDTQYF
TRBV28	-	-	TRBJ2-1	TGTGCCAGCGGAGGGGATGAGCAGTTCTTC	CASGGDEQFF
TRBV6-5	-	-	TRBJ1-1	TGTGCCAGCTATCCTGTTTACGGGACGGTGAACACTGAAGCTTTCTTT	CASYPVYGTVNTEAFF
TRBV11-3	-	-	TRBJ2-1	TGTGCCAGCAGCCTAAGGGGGGGCAGCTCCGGCCGCAATGAGCAGTTCTTC	CASSLRGGSSGRNEQFF
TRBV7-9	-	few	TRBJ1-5	TGTGCCAGCAGCCCACAGGGCTCGGGCAATCAGCCCCAGCATTTT	CASSPQGSGNQPQHF
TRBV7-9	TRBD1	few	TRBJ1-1	TGTGCCAGCAGCGCAAATACAGGGGGGAACACTGAAGCTTTCTTT	CASSANTGGNTEAFF
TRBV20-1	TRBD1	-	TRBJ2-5	TGCAGTGCCAGCAGCCGGGACAGCCAAGAGACCCAGTACTTC	CSASSRDSQETQYF
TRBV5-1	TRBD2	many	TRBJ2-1	TGCGCCAGCAGCTTGGTCCCCCCCGTGCGGGGGATCGACAATGAGCAGTTCTTC	CASSLVPPVRGIDNEQFF
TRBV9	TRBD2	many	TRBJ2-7	TGTGCCAGCAGCGTAGATCGTCGGGGGGGCTCCTACGAGCAGTACTTC	CASSVDRRGGSYEQYF
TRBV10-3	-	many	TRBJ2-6	TGTGCCATCAGTGAGTCGAAAGTACCCTCTGGGGCCAACGTCCTGACTTTC	CAISESKVPSGANVLTF